This T cell receptor beta chain was documented in a study of blood T cell repertoires in COVID-19. Per germline, CDR1 SNHLY and CDR2 FYNNEI. Losses at the gene ends were 6 bases for V and 2 bases for J; bases not matched to a gene: 8. CDR3 length: 15 residues. Some clones are missing from TCRdb's copy, which holds only in-frame ones; the method was immunoSEQ multiplex PCR. The sample holds around 60,000 clones, over 80% seen once. The chain uses TRBV2 and TRBJ2-3; 7 bases match TRBD1. The TCR comes from a human donor with active COVID-19. The donor label of this sample is uncertain. Sequencing was carried out using peripheral blood. The DNA for the CDR3 is TGTGCCAGCAGAGGACAGGATCGATTCACAGATACGCAGTATTTT. Translation: CASRGQDRFTDTQYF.